This T cell receptor beta chain was retrieved from a study of OX40 agonist ivuxolimab in advanced cancers. Method: immunoSEQ multiplex PCR; TCRdb's copy keeps in-frame clones and lacks some. Of about 46,000 clones in the sample, about nine tenths were seen once. V was pared by 4 bases and J by 0 bases, with 18 bases between. The CDR3 length is 16 residues. Germline CDR1 and CDR2: SQVTM and ANQGSEA. The starting material was CD4+ or CD8+ T cells sorted from blood, obtained in a trial of the OX40 agonist ivuxolimab. The sequence came from an adult with an advanced solid tumor such as melanoma, head and neck, liver or kidney cancer. The rearrangement joins TRBV29-1 to TRBJ1-2; a weak D match, TRBD1 (6 bases). The CDR3 DNA reads TGCAGCGTTGTAGGAGACAACGGGGGCCCTAACTATGGCTACACCTTC. It codes for CSVVGDNGGPNYGYTF.